A selection of T cell receptor beta chains follows, all from one sample in a study of T cell repertoires in cytomegalovirus infection. In TCRdb, the reads were re-called with MiXCR into one record per CDR3 protein. The sample yields tens of thousands of distinct CDR3 sequences, 42% seen once. What these receptors recognize is not known. Sequenced material: CD8+ T cells from cultured PBMCs, taken from culture after CMV antigen stimulation. The origin of the receptors is a human donor in good health (CMV status not recorded). Some clones in this sample may be carry-over from other donors' samples. CDR3s include the opening cysteine and the closing phenylalanine or tryptophan. A D gene is named only where the DNA matches it firmly. Size is omitted from some rows. Given values are once, few, many or a class for expanded clones.

length: 13; V: TRBV12-3/TRBV12-4; J: TRBJ1-2; D: TRBD1; size: few; DNA: TGTGCCAGCAGTTTCCGGACAGGCCATGGCTACACCTTC; CDR3: CASSFRTGHGYTF
length: 14; V: TRBV4-1; J: TRBJ2-5; D: .; size: .; DNA: TGCGCCAGCAGCCAGACAGGTCGGAAAGAGACCCAGTACTTC; CDR3: CASSQTGRKETQYF
length: 17; V: TRBV11-2; J: TRBJ2-1; D: TRBD1; size: many; DNA: TGTGCCAGCAGCTTAGAAGGTGGTCAGGGGGTAGCCTATGAGCAGTTCTTC; CDR3: CASSLEGGQGVAYEQFF
length: 13; V: TRBV27; J: TRBJ2-7; D: TRBD2; size: many; DNA: TGTGCCAGCAGTTTAACTAGCGACTACGAGCAGTACTTC; CDR3: CASSLTSDYEQYF
length: 16; V: TRBV7-9; J: TRBJ2-7; D: .; size: few; DNA: TGTGCCAGCAGCTTAGGAGAAGAGACCCCAACCTACGAGCAGTACTTC; CDR3: CASSLGEETPTYEQYF
length: 15; V: TRBV28; J: TRBJ1-5; D: .; size: few; DNA: TGTGCCAGCAGTGCTCCCACAGGGTCGGGACAGCCCCAGCATTTT; CDR3: CASSAPTGSGQPQHF
length: 18; V: TRBV4-2; J: TRBJ2-4; D: .; size: .; DNA: TGTGCCAGCAGCCAATTAGCGGCGGGCTCCGGGGCCAAAAACATTCAGTACTTC; CDR3: CASSQLAAGSGAKNIQYF
length: 17; V: TRBV7-2; J: TRBJ2-7; D: .; size: .; DNA: TGTGCCAGCAGCTTCGGACCCAACCGGGACCCCGCCTACGAGCAGTACTTC; CDR3: CASSFGPNRDPAYEQYF
length: 14; V: TRBV7-2; J: TRBJ2-1; D: .; size: .; DNA: TGTGCCAGCAGCTCCGACACAAACTACAATGAGCAGTTCTTC; CDR3: CASSSDTNYNEQFF
length: 14; V: TRBV7-8; J: TRBJ2-7; D: .; size: .; DNA: TGTGCCAGCAGCCGCGACTGGATAACCTACGAGCAGTACTTC; CDR3: CASSRDWITYEQYF
length: 15; V: TRBV5-3; J: TRBJ2-1; D: .; size: .; DNA: TGTGCCAGCAGCTTGTTTAGAGTCTCCTACAATGAGCAGTTCTTC; CDR3: CASSLFRVSYNEQFF
length: 15; V: TRBV4-3; J: TRBJ2-5; D: TRBD1; size: .; DNA: TGCGCCAGCAGCCAAGATTGGGACAGACAAGAGACCCAGTACTTC; CDR3: CASSQDWDRQETQYF
length: 13; V: TRBV12-3/TRBV12-4; J: TRBJ2-4; D: .; size: few; DNA: TGTGCCAGCAGTTTAGGCAGGGGAAACATTCAGTACTTC; CDR3: CASSLGRGNIQYF
length: 12; V: TRBV7-2; J: TRBJ2-3; D: .; size: .; DNA: TGTGCCAGTACTTTCATATCGGGTACGCAGTATTTT; CDR3: CASTFISGTQYF
length: 15; V: TRBV7-9; J: TRBJ2-1; D: .; size: .; DNA: TGTGCCAGCAGCTTATCGGAGACACCGAACAATGAGCAGTTCTTC; CDR3: CASSLSETPNNEQFF
length: 14; V: TRBV7-2; J: TRBJ1-1; D: .; size: few; DNA: TGTGCCAGCCAAGGACCGGGGCAGAACACTGAAGCTTTCTTT; CDR3: CASQGPGQNTEAFF
length: 15; V: TRBV2; J: TRBJ2-7; D: TRBD1; size: once; DNA: TGTGCCAGCACTCCCGTCAGGACAGGGGTCGACGAGCAGTACTTC; CDR3: CASTPVRTGVDEQYF
length: 15; V: TRBV9; J: TRBJ1-1; D: .; size: few; DNA: TGTGCCAGCAGCGGCCACCCGGGGGAATGGGCTGAAGCTTTCTTT; CDR3: CASSGHPGEWAEAFF
length: 14; V: TRBV7-2; J: TRBJ1-6; D: TRBD1; size: few; DNA: TGTGCCAGCAGCTATACAGGGGTGGGTTCACCCCTCCACTTT; CDR3: CASSYTGVGSPLHF
length: 14; V: TRBV12-3/TRBV12-4; J: TRBJ1-5; D: .; size: many; DNA: TGTGCCAGCAGTTTAGGACATAGCAATCAGCCCCAGCATTTT; CDR3: CASSLGHSNQPQHF
length: 14; V: TRBV7-2; J: TRBJ2-2; D: .; size: many; DNA: TGTGCCAGCAGCTTAGCGGGGTACACCGGGGAGCTGTTTTTT; CDR3: CASSLAGYTGELFF
length: 13; V: TRBV29-1; J: TRBJ1-2; D: .; size: .; DNA: TGCAGCGCTGCGGCAGAAGCTAACTATGGCTACACCTTC; CDR3: CSAAAEANYGYTF
length: 14; V: TRBV27; J: TRBJ1-2; D: .; size: .; DNA: TGTGCCAGCAGTCCAGACTGGGTCGGGGAGGGCTACACCTTC; CDR3: CASSPDWVGEGYTF
length: 16; V: TRBV7-2; J: TRBJ2-7; D: TRBD1; size: .; DNA: TGTGCCAGCAGCTTAGGGGTTGGACAGGGGGAGTACGAGCAGTACTTC; CDR3: CASSLGVGQGEYEQYF
length: 15; V: TRBV7-4; J: TRBJ2-3; D: .; size: .; DNA: TGTGCCAGCAGGGGTCCTAGCGAAAGCACAGATACGCAGTATTTT; CDR3: CASRGPSESTDTQYF
length: 16; V: TRBV4-3; J: TRBJ2-1; D: .; size: .; DNA: TGCGCCAGCAGCCAAGCGTCAGGGCATCCCTACAATGAGCAGTTCTTC; CDR3: CASSQASGHPYNEQFF
length: 14; V: TRBV6-2/TRBV6-3; J: TRBJ2-2; D: .; size: many; DNA: TGTGCCAGCAGTTACCGGGACGGCTCCGGGGAGCTGTTTTTT; CDR3: CASSYRDGSGELFF
length: 15; V: TRBV6-5; J: TRBJ1-2; D: .; size: few; DNA: TGTGCCAGCAGTTCGGGGGGGTTGGCTAACTATGGCTACACCTTC; CDR3: CASSSGGLANYGYTF
length: 15; V: TRBV6-5; J: TRBJ2-1; D: .; size: many; DNA: TGTGCCAGCAGTACCTCTAGGGGCTCCTACAATGAGCAGTTCTTC; CDR3: CASSTSRGSYNEQFF
length: 17; V: TRBV3-1; J: TRBJ1-1; D: .; size: .; DNA: TGTGCCAGCAGCCAAGATCCACAGGCCCGCTTGAACACTGAAGCTTTCTTT; CDR3: CASSQDPQARLNTEAFF
length: 10; V: TRBV7-6; J: TRBJ1-1; D: .; size: .; DNA: TGTGCCAGCAGCCCCTTTGGGGCTTTCTTT; CDR3: CASSPFGAFF
length: 15; V: TRBV5-8; J: TRBJ1-1; D: .; size: few; DNA: TGTGCCAGCAGCTTGGTCCCGGGGATGAGCACTGAAGCTTTCTTT; CDR3: CASSLVPGMSTEAFF
length: 13; V: TRBV6-1; J: TRBJ2-7; D: .; size: many; DNA: TGTGCCAGCAGTCCAGACGGGGGCGAGGAGCAGTACTTC; CDR3: CASSPDGGEEQYF
length: 13; V: TRBV9; J: TRBJ2-1; D: .; size: .; DNA: TGTGCCAGCAGCCAAGACAGTTACAATGAGCAGTTCTTC; CDR3: CASSQDSYNEQFF
length: 16; V: TRBV7-2; J: TRBJ2-3; D: TRBD2; size: few; DNA: TGTGCCAGCAGCCTTCTAGCGGGGGCCGTCACAGATACGCAGTATTTT; CDR3: CASSLLAGAVTDTQYF
length: 12; V: TRBV27; J: TRBJ1-1; D: TRBD1; size: .; DNA: TGTGCCAGCAGTTACAGGGGCACTGAAGCTTTCTTT; CDR3: CASSYRGTEAFF
length: 12; V: TRBV15; J: TRBJ1-5; D: .; size: .; DNA: TGTGCCACCAGCAGAGATGAGGGGTCCCAGCATTTT; CDR3: CATSRDEGSQHF
length: 15; V: TRBV20-1; J: TRBJ1-5; D: .; size: few; DNA: TGCAGTGCTAGAGAGGATCTGGGGGAAGGTCAGCCCCAGCATTTT; CDR3: CSAREDLGEGQPQHF
length: 15; V: TRBV28; J: TRBJ2-3; D: .; size: few; DNA: TGTGCCAGCACCCTGGAGTCGGGACTCCAATATAACACAGATTTT; CDR3: CASTLESGLQYNTDF
length: 16; V: TRBV4-1; J: TRBJ1-5; D: .; size: .; DNA: TGCGCCAGCAGCCAAGATGACGGGGTCAGCAATCAGCCCCAGCATTTT; CDR3: CASSQDDGVSNQPQHF
length: 14; V: TRBV27; J: TRBJ2-3; D: TRBD2; size: once; DNA: TGTGCCAGCAGCCTAGCGGGAGGGCCAGATACGCAGTATTTT; CDR3: CASSLAGGPDTQYF